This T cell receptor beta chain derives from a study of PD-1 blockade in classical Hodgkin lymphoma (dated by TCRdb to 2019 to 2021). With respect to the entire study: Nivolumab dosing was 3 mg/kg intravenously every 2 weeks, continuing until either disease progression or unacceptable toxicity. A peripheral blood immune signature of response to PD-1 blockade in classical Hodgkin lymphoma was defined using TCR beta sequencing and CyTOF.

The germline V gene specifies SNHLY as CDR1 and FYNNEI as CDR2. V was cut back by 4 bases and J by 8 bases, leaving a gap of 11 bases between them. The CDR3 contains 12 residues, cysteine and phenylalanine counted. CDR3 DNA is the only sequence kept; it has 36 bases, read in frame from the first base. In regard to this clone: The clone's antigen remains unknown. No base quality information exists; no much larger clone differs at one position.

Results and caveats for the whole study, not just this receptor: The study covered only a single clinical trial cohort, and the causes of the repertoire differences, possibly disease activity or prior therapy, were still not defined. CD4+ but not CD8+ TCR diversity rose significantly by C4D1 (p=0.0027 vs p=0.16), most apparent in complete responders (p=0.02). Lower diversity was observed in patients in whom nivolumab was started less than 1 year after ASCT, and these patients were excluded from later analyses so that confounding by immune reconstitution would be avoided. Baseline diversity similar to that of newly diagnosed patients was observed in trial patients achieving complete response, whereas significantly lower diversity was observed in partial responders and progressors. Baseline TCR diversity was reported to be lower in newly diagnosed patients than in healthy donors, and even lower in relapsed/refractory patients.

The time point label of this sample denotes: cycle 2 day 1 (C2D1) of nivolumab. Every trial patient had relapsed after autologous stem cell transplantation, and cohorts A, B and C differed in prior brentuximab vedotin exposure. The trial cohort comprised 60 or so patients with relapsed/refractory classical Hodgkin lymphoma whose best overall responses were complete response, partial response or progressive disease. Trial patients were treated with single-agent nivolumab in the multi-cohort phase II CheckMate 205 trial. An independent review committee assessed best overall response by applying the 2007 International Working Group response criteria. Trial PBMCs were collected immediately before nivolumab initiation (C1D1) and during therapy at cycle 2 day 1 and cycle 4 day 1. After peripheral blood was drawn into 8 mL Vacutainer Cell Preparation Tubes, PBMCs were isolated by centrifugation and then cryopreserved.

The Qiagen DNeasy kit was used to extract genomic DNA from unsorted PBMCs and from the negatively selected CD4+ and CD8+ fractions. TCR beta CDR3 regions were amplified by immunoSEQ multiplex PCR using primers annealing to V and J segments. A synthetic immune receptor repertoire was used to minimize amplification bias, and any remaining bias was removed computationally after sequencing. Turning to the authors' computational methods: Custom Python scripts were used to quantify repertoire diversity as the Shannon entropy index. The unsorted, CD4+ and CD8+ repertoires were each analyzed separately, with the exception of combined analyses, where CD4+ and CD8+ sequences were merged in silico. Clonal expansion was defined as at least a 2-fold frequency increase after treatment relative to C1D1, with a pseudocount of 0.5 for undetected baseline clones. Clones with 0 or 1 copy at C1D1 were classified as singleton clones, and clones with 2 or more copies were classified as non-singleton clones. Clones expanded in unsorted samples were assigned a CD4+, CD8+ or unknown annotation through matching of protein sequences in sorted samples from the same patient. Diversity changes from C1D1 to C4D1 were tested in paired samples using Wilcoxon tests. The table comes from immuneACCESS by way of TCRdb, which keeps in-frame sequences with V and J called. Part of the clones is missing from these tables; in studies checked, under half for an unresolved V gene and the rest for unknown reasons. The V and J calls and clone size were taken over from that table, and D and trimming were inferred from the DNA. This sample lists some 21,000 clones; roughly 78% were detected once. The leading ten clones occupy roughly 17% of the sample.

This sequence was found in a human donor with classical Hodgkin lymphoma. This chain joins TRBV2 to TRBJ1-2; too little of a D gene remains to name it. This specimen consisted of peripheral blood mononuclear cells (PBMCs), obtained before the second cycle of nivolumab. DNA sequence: TGTGCCAGCAGTGCTCAGAAACGCGGCTACACCTTC. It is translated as CASSAQKRGYTF.